What follows are 19 T cell receptor beta chains derived from one specimen sequenced in a study of chronic HIV infection and antiretroviral therapy. MiXCR was run by TCRdb on the 5' RACE reads, yielding one entry per CDR3 protein. Counted here are 40,000 or so distinct CDR3 sequences, approximately 7.4% occurring once; the ten biggest clones make up under 3.5%. The sequenced sample was peripheral blood. The receptors derive from an adult who had HIV and had not received antiretroviral therapy, or was an uninfected healthy control (not recorded which).

The chain joins TRBV7-8 to TRBJ1-4, with D uncertain. The CDR3 is 13 amino acids. Germline lookup yields CDR1 SGHVS and CDR2 FQNEAQ. The germline V and J ends were trimmed by 5 bases and 5 bases, with 9 bases remaining between them. CDR3 sequence reads: CASSLTENEKLFF. CDR3 in DNA: TGTGCCAGCAGCCTCACGGAAAATGAAAAACTGTTTTTT. Based on the CDR3 plus reference TRBV7-8 and TRBJ1-4, the full variable domain is GAGVSQSPRYKVAKRGQDVALRCDPISGHVSLFWYQQALGQGPEFLTYFQNEAQLDKSGLPSDRFFAERPEGSVSTLKIQRTQQEDSAVYLCASSLTENEKLFFGSGTQLSVL.

This clonotype was seen at least ten times. This chain links TRBV2 with TRBJ2-3; no clear D. The CDR3 spans 13 residues. CDR1 and CDR2 (germline): SNHLY, FYNNEI. The V gene lost 6 bases and the J gene lost 5 bases, with 12 bases spanning the gap. DNA for the CDR3: TGTGCCAGCAGCCCTTCCCGACTAGATACGCAGTATTTT. As protein: CASSPSRLDTQYF.

The chain couples TRBV15 to TRBJ1-5; the match to TRBD1 covers 7 bases. J lost 11 bases, V lost 1 base, and 5 bases had no gene match. CDR1 is LNHNV and CDR2 is YYDKDF in the germline V gene (reference sequence). The length of the CDR3 is 13 residues. CDR3 DNA: TGTGCCACCAGCAGAGGTCGGGACAGTACCCAGCATTTT. It translates to CATSRGRDSTQHF.

This clonotype appeared many times. At one of its ends the junction is not consistent with the germline gene, which may arise from a read error. The chain combines TRBV7-7 with TRBJ2-5; maybe TRBD1 (7 bases). The CDR3 length is 14 residues. Germline lookup yields CDR1 SSHAT and CDR2 FNYEAQ (reference sequence). The CDR3 DNA is TGTGCTAGCAGCTTTGGCAGGGGGGCGGAGACCCAGTACTTC. Translated, it gives CASSFGRGAETQYF.

At least ten counts were recorded for this clonotype. The chain is built from TRBV7-9 and TRBJ1-1, with D unresolved. Per the germline V gene, CDR1 is SEHNR and CDR2 is FQNEAQ (reference sequence). The CDR3 consists of 13 residues. Trimming left V 0 bases short and J 5 bases short, with 7 bases between. CDR3 amino acids: CASSLALATEAFF. The CDR3, as DNA: TGTGCCAGCAGCTTAGCGCTGGCTACTGAAGCTTTCTTT.

V and J are TRBV12-3 or TRBV12-4 and TRBJ1-1; 10 positions agree with TRBD1. The CDR3 loop spans 12 amino acids. V was pared by 8 bases and J by 6 bases, with 3 bases of the junction left unmatched. The CDR3 DNA sequence: TGTGCCAGCTCAGGACAGGGGGCTGAAGCTTTCTTT. Its protein is CASSGQGAEAFF.

The chain has TRBV4-2 and TRBJ1-2; 7 nucleotides agree with TRBD1. Germline CDR1 is LGHNA and CDR2 is YNFKEQ. This CDR3 contains 13 residues. The V gene end was trimmed by 4 bases and the J gene end by 7 bases; junction bases not matched to a gene: 6. CDR3 sequence reads: CASSRTGEGGYTF. For the CDR3, the DNA is TGTGCCAGCAGCCGCACAGGGGAGGGTGGCTACACCTTC.

The V call is TRBV29-1, the J call TRBJ1-1; 9 nucleotides line up with TRBD1. V lost 8 bases, J lost 3 bases, and 10 bases stayed unmatched. The CDR3 is 14 amino acids. Germline assignment: CDR1 SQVTM and CDR2 ANQGSEA. This CDR3 reads CSSLPGQGDTEAFF. The DNA of the CDR3 is TGCAGCTCACTGCCGGGACAGGGTGACACTGAAGCTTTCTTT.

Only a few counts were recorded for this clonotype. The V call is TRBV28, the J call TRBJ2-4; D not resolved. From germline, CDR1 is MDHEN and CDR2 SYDVKM. Trimming removed 3 bases at V and 7 bases at J, with 10 bases between. The CDR3 consists of 13 residues. CDR3 coding DNA: TGTGCCAGCAGTTTTTACAAAGGCAACATTCAGTACTTC. It yields the protein CASSFYKGNIQYF.

This clonotype came up a few times. The rearrangement joins TRBV7-2 to TRBJ2-2; D not certain. Germline V gives CDR1 SGHTA, CDR2 FQGNSA. The CDR3 is made up of 14 amino acids. Trimming stripped 1 base from V and 6 bases from J, with 9 bases between. The CDR3 DNA reads TGTGCCAGCAGCTTAGGAGGTCATGCCGGGGAGCTGTTTTTT. Residues: CASSLGGHAGELFF.

J is TRBJ2-1 and V is TRBV24-1; TRBD2 matches 8 bases. J was trimmed by 4 bases and V by 4 bases; bases with no gene match: 8. The V gene's germline CDR1 is KGHDR and CDR2 SFDVKD. CDR3 length: 16 residues. CDR3 protein: CATSESPSGSYNEQFF. The CDR3 DNA reads as TGTGCCACCAGTGAATCTCCTAGCGGGTCATACAATGAGCAGTTCTTC.

This clonotype was observed many times. V usage is TRBV20-1 and J usage is TRBJ2-7; D is undetermined. With 3 bases removed from V and 3 bases from J, the gap between germline ends came to 6 bases. Germline V lookup: CDR1 DFQATT, CDR2 SNEGSKA (reference sequence). CDR3 length: 11 amino acids. DNA for the CDR3: TGCAGTGCTAGGGGCAACTACGAGCAGTACTTC. It is translated as CSARGNYEQYF.

As for this clonotype: Since a much larger clone is just one base distant, this may be a read error. The V call is TRBV4-3, the J call TRBJ1-6, with D uncertain. The V end was cut by 0 bases, the J end by 6 bases, with 3 bases between. CDR1 is LGHNA, CDR2 YSLEER, per germline. The CDR3 extends over 13 amino acids. Here the CDR3 DNA reads TGCGCCAGCAGCCAAGACCGTAATTCACCCCTCCACTTT. This translates into CASSQDRNSPLHF.

A few counts support this clonotype. This chain connects TRBV7-3 to TRBJ1-1; a possible D gene is TRBD1 (6 bases). This CDR3 region has 13 residues. Germline V gives CDR1 SGHTA, CDR2 FQGTGA. Trimming took 5 bases from V and 5 from J, leaving 12 bases between them. This CDR3 is CASSVGGATEAFF. The DNA for the CDR3 is TGTGCCAGCAGCGTCGGGGGCGCTACTGAAGCTTTCTTT. Using reference TRBV7-3 and TRBJ1-1 for the parts outside the CDR3, the full variable domain is GAGVSQTPSNKVTEKGKYVELRCDPISGHTALYWYRQSLGQGPEFLIYFQGTGAADDSGLPNDRFFAVRPEGSVSTLKIQRTERGDSAVYLCASSVGGATEAFFGQGTRLTVV.

This clonotype was seen only once. This chain links TRBV15 with TRBJ2-7, with no clear D. Trimming shortened V by 0 bases and J by 1 base, and 10 bases separated the two germline ends. Germline V gene data show CDR1 as LNHNV and CDR2 as YYDKDF (reference sequence). The CDR3 runs to 15 residues. The chain's CDR3 is CATSRETGESYEQYF. The CDR3, as DNA: TGTGCCACCAGCAGAGAGACGGGTGAATCCTACGAGCAGTACTTC.

Remarks on this clonotype: A much larger clone lies a single base off, so this may be a read error. This chain uses TRBV27 with TRBJ1-1; D is perhaps TRBD1 (5 bases). The CDR3 has 13 residues. CDR1 is MNHEY and CDR2 is SMNVEV in the germline V gene (reference sequence). The CDR3 DNA reads TGTGCCAGCAGTTGGGGGGTGAACACTGAAACTTTCTTT. It yields the protein CASSWGVNTETFF.

This clonotype was counted at least ten times. V gene TRBV29-1 combines with J gene TRBJ2-4, with a possible D match to TRBD2 (5 bases). The CDR3 length is 10 residues. Germline assignment: CDR1 SQVTM and CDR2 ANQGSEA. V lost 6 bases to trimming and J lost 9 bases, with 9 bases between them. The DNA for the CDR3 is TGCAGCGTGTACGAGGGCATTCAGTACTTC. It is translated as CSVYEGIQYF.

Many counts were recorded for this clonotype. The chain combines TRBV5-1 with TRBJ1-2, with D unclear. Germline V gene lookup returns CDR1 SGHRS and CDR2 YFSETQ. V lost 0 bases to trimming and J lost 4 bases, with 7 bases between them. The length of the CDR3 is 13 residues. The CDR3 nucleotides are TGCGCCAGCAGCTTGGCCCAGGCCTATGGCTACACCTTC. This sequence encodes CASSLAQAYGYTF.

This clonotype was seen at least ten times. This sequence joins TRBV2 and TRBJ2-5; D ambiguous. This CDR3 spans 13 amino acids. V lost 3 bases and J lost 9, with 14 bases in between. Germline V gene lookup returns CDR1 SNHLY and CDR2 FYNNEI. CDR3 sequence: CASSDGSSLAQYF. CDR3 in DNA: TGTGCCAGCAGTGATGGGTCTAGTCTGGCCCAGTACTTC.